Listed below are T cell receptor beta chains from one sample, sequenced in a study of Siglec-9 on CD8 T cells in melanoma. Profiled with immunoSEQ multiplex PCR; TCRdb holds only in-frame clones, not every one. This table has some 37,000 clones, about 86% appearing once. Material for sequencing was Siglec-9- CD8+ T cells sorted from blood. These receptors all stem from a human donor in good health. Each CDR3 is given with its conserved first and last residue. The D gene is left open where the match is weak. Only some rows state a clone size, as once, few, many or a class for expanded clones.

j_call v_call clone_size d_call cdr3_length cdr3_nt cdr3_aa
TRBJ2-3 TRBV11-3 NA NA 15 TGTGCCAGCAGCTTAGGGGTTAGCGGCACAGATACGCAGTATTTT CASSLGVSGTDTQYF
TRBJ2-7 TRBV7-8 NA TRBD1 15 TGTGCCAGCAGCCCGGGGACAGGTACCCTATACGAGCAGTACTTC CASSPGTGTLYEQYF
TRBJ2-5 TRBV6-5 NA NA 14 TGTGCCAGCAGTTACTCGATAACGGGAGAGACCCAGTACTTC CASSYSITGETQYF
TRBJ1-2 TRBV29-1 NA TRBD1 16 TGCAGCGCTACAGGGGGCGAGGATCCGCCAGGCTATGGCTACACCTTC CSATGGEDPPGYGYTF
TRBJ2-3 TRBV2 NA TRBD2 14 TGTGCCAGTCGACCTAGCGGGGTCACAGATACGCAGTATTTT CASRPSGVTDTQYF
TRBJ2-5 TRBV27 NA NA 13 TGTGCCAGCAGTTTGATGGGGGGAGAGACCCAGTACTTC CASSLMGGETQYF
TRBJ1-5 TRBV10-3 NA TRBD1 14 TGTGCCATCAGTGAACGGACAGGGGGACAGCCCCAGCATTTT CAISERTGGQPQHF
TRBJ2-3 TRBV28 NA NA 16 TGTGCCAGCAGTTTACGAACAGGGATTGGGACAGATACGCAGTATTTT CASSLRTGIGTDTQYF
TRBJ1-4 TRBV4-1 NA TRBD1 15 TGCGCCAGCAGCCACCCCGGACAGGGGGGAGAAAAACTGTTTTTT CASSHPGQGGEKLFF
TRBJ1-1 TRBV7-9 few NA 15 TGTGCCAGCAGCCTCCTTCAAGATCAAGACACTGAAGCTTTCTTT CASSLLQDQDTEAFF
TRBJ1-1 TRBV19 NA NA 15 TGTGCCAGTAGTATTTGGGGGGGTGCGGGCACTGAAGCTTTCTTT CASSIWGGAGTEAFF
TRBJ2-7 TRBV11-3 NA TRBD2 16 TGTGCCAGCAGCCCCCGGACTAGCGGGATGACCTACGAGCAGTACTTC CASSPRTSGMTYEQYF
TRBJ2-5 TRBV4-2 NA TRBD2 15 TGTGCCAGCAGCCTGACTAGCGGGTGGGAGGAGACCCAGTACTTC CASSLTSGWEETQYF
TRBJ2-2 TRBV2 NA NA 10 TGTGCCAGCAGAGACTTTACGTTGTTTTTT CASRDFTLFF
TRBJ1-2 TRBV10-2 once NA 14 TGCGCCAGCAGTGCCAGGGTTTTTAACTATGGCTACACCTTC CASSARVFNYGYTF
TRBJ1-1 TRBV30 few NA 12 TGTGCCTGGAGTCACATGGGGGTTGAAGCTTTCTTT CAWSHMGVEAFF
TRBJ2-7 TRBV5-6 NA NA 13 TGTGCCAGCAGCTTGGAGCCCTTTTACGAGCAGTACTTC CASSLEPFYEQYF
TRBJ2-1 TRBV11-2 NA TRBD2 12 TGTGCCAGCAGCATTAGCGGGAGCGAGCAGTTCTTC CASSISGSEQFF
TRBJ1-1 TRBV4-1 NA NA 17 TGCGCCAGCAGCCTACCGGCGACAGCCGAGATGAACACTGAAGCTTTCTTT CASSLPATAEMNTEAFF
TRBJ2-2 TRBV2 NA NA 20 TGTGCCAGCAATACCGGGACAGGCATGACTAGCGCCTCGGGGGCCGGGGAGCTGTTTTTT CASNTGTGMTSASGAGELFF
TRBJ2-1 TRBV9 NA TRBD2 17 TGTGCCAGCAGCGTAGATCCACTAGCGGAGTCCTACAATGAGCAGTTCTTC CASSVDPLAESYNEQFF
TRBJ2-5 TRBV7-3 NA TRBD1 17 TGTGCCAGCAGCTTATCCGCGACAGGGTCGTCGGAAGAGACCCAGTACTTC CASSLSATGSSEETQYF
TRBJ2-7 TRBV7-9 NA NA 14 TGTGCCAGCAGCCCCCCGGGGAGCTCCTACGAGCAGTACTTC CASSPPGSSYEQYF
TRBJ2-1 TRBV28 NA NA 16 TGTGCCAGCAGGGAAATCGGGACAACCTCCTACAATGAGCAGTTCTTC CASREIGTTSYNEQFF
TRBJ2-1 TRBV15 NA NA 11 TGTGCCACCAGAGGGGACAATGAGCAGTTCTTC CATRGDNEQFF
TRBJ2-5 TRBV7-9 NA NA 14 TGTGCCAGCAGCTTAGAGCTTTCAGAAGAGACCCAGTACTTC CASSLELSEETQYF
TRBJ1-1 TRBV4-1 NA TRBD1 17 TGCGCCAGCAGCTCCGGGACAGGGGGCGTCAAGAACACTGAAGCTTTCTTT CASSSGTGGVKNTEAFF
TRBJ2-2 TRBV6-4 NA TRBD1 13 TGTGCCAGTAGGACAGGGGATACCGGGGAGCTGTTTTTT CASRTGDTGELFF
TRBJ2-5 TRBV11-2 NA NA 15 TGTGCCAGCAGCTTAGTAAATGGGGGACGGGAGACCCAGTACTTC CASSLVNGGRETQYF
TRBJ1-2 TRBV7-8 NA TRBD1 14 TGTGCCAGCAGCGACTCCACTGGACAGGGGGCATACACCTTC CASSDSTGQGAYTF
TRBJ2-7 TRBV13 NA NA 13 TGTGCCAGCAGCTTACAGCGCTCCTACGAGCAGTACTTC CASSLQRSYEQYF
TRBJ1-4 TRBV19 NA NA 12 TGTGCCAGTGGTGACAGCCCCGAAAAACTGTTTTTT CASGDSPEKLFF
TRBJ1-2 TRBV27 once NA 19 TGTGCCAGCAGTTTGAGCGGGTGGCAAGTCGAGGAGAGGCGCAATGGCTACACCTTC CASSLSGWQVEERRNGYTF
TRBJ1-5 TRBV10-3 NA TRBD1 15 TGTGCCATCAGTGAGTCGGGGACAGTCAATCAGCCCCAGCATTTT CAISESGTVNQPQHF
TRBJ2-1 TRBV11-2 NA NA 14 TGTGCCAGCAGACCCTCCGACAACTACAATGAGCAGTTCTTC CASRPSDNYNEQFF
TRBJ2-7 TRBV4-1 NA NA 16 TGCGCCAGCAGCCCCAAGCAGGGCTACTATACCTACGAGCAGTACTTC CASSPKQGYYTYEQYF
TRBJ2-5 TRBV10-2 NA TRBD2 15 TGCGCCAGCAGTGTTAGCGGGGGAGAGGGAGAGACCCAGTACTTC CASSVSGGEGETQYF
TRBJ1-4 TRBV9 few NA 14 TGTGCCAGCAGCGGGAAGGACGGTCATGAAAAACTGTTTTTT CASSGKDGHEKLFF
TRBJ1-3 TRBV7-2 once NA 15 TGTGCCAGCAGCTTAGGGCCCTACTCTGGAAACACCATATATTTT CASSLGPYSGNTIYF
TRBJ2-7 TRBV4-2 NA TRBD2 12 TGTGCCAGCTCGCGAGCGGGAGACGAGCAGTACTTC CASSRAGDEQYF
TRBJ1-1 TRBV18 NA TRBD1 14 TGTGCCAGCTCACCCAGGACAGGAAACACTGAAGCTTTCTTT CASSPRTGNTEAFF
TRBJ1-5 TRBV6-1 NA NA 15 TGTGCCAGCAGTGAAGAAGGGGTCGGTGGTCAGCCCCAGCATTTT CASSEEGVGGQPQHF
TRBJ2-2 TRBV5-6 NA NA 12 TGTGCCAGCAGCCCAACCACCGGGGAGCTGTTTTTT CASSPTTGELFF
TRBJ1-5 TRBV29-1 few TRBD1 13 TGCAGCGTTGTAGGGGGCGGCGGTCAGCCCCAGCATTTT CSVVGGGGQPQHF
TRBJ1-1 TRBV7-9 NA NA 11 TGTGCCAGCAGCTTGGGCACTGAAGCTTTCTTT CASSLGTEAFF
TRBJ2-7 TRBV7-9 NA TRBD2 18 TGTGCCAGCAGCGAGGAGGAAGGGAGACTAGCGGGAGACAACGAGCAGTACTTC CASSEEEGRLAGDNEQYF